These 18 T cell receptor beta chains were all obtained from the same sample, sequenced in a study of T-cell reconstitution after alpha-beta-depleted transplantation in children. The library targeted TCRbeta and was prepared with unique molecular identifiers. In TCRdb, the PCR reads were re-called with MiXCR into one record per CDR3 protein. The sample records hundreds of thousands of distinct CDR3 sequences, approximately 13% being singletons. The sequences come from PBMCs, mostly from graft donor cells, collected 360 days after TCRalphabeta/CD19-depleted stem cell transplant. The source is a male patient aged 10-17 years who had a stem cell transplant for acute myeloid leukemia, so the T cells may come from the graft donor.

The chain links TRBV20-1 to TRBJ2-2; the match to TRBD1 covers 7 bases. The germline V gene has CDR1 DFQATT and CDR2 SNEGSKA (reference sequence). The CDR3 spans 14 residues. V trimming: 5 bases; J trimming: 5 bases; junction bases outside the gene matches: 8. CDR3 protein: CSAFRQGSTGELFF. The CDR3, as DNA: TGCAGTGCTTTCAGACAGGGATCGACCGGGGAGCTGTTTTTT.

The chain uses TRBV20-1 and TRBJ2-5; 7 bases match TRBD2. Germline CDR1 and CDR2: DFQATT and SNEGSKA (reference sequence). The ends lost 3 bases at V and 2 bases at J; junction bases unmatched: 6. CDR3 length: 14 amino acids. CDR3 sequence reads: CSASPLAAQETQYF. The CDR3 DNA sequence: TGCAGTGCTAGTCCCCTAGCGGCACAAGAGACCCAGTACTTC.

In its sample, this clonotype was seen a few times. The rearrangement uses TRBV6-5 and TRBJ1-4; 8 nucleotides agree with TRBD1. Germline V CDR1 and CDR2: MNHEY, SVGAGI. CDR3 size: 17 residues. The ends lost 4 bases at V and 2 bases at J; junction bases unmatched: 9. The DNA for the CDR3 is TGTGCCAGCAGTTTGCGCACCAGGGGGCCTACTAATGAAAAACTGTTTTTT. Protein sequence: CASSLRTRGPTNEKLFF.

This clonotype was detected only a few times. This chain connects TRBV7-9 to TRBJ2-7; the D call may be TRBD1 or TRBD2 (5 bases each). Germline CDR1 is SEHNR and CDR2 is FQNEAQ (reference sequence). V gave up 5 bases and J gave up 3 bases, with 17 bases separating them. The CDR3 runs to 15 residues. CDR3 amino acids: CASSRDPTSGYEQYF. Here the CDR3 DNA reads TGTGCCAGCAGCCGGGACCCGACCTCGGGCTACGAGCAGTACTTC.

On this clonotype itself: This may be a read error: a much more frequent sequence differs by one nucleotide. The rearrangement joins TRBV29-1 to TRBJ2-7, with 7 bases identical to TRBD1. This CDR3 has 13 residues. Germline values: CDR1 SQVTM, CDR2 ANQGSEA. The V and J ends lost 4 bases and 3 bases, in that order; junction bases with no gene match: 6. CDR3 DNA sequence: TGCAGCGTTGGACAGGGTTTCGGCTACGAGCAGTACTTC. This sequence encodes CSVGQGFGYEQYF.

The chain is built from TRBV2 and TRBJ2-1, with 9 bases fitting TRBD2. The CDR3 is 17 residues long. V lost 5 bases to trimming and J lost 4 bases; unmatched junction nucleotides: 12. The germline CDR1 and CDR2 sequences are SNHLY and FYNNEI. This CDR3 is CASSKNGLAGEYNEQFF. The CDR3 nucleotides read TGTGCCAGCAGTAAGAACGGGTTAGCGGGGGAATACAATGAGCAGTTCTTC.

This clonotype was counted a few times. The chain's CDR3 is CASSVEIGEQFF. Here the CDR3 DNA reads TGTGCCAGCAGCGTAGAGATAGGTGAGCAGTTCTTC. The gene calls are TRBV9 and TRBJ2-1; D is unresolved. Germline V gene sequence: CDR1 SGDLS, CDR2 YYNGEE. The CDR3 consists of 12 residues. V lost 0 bases and J 9 bases, leaving 7 bases between the germline ends.

This clonotype has more than one count but fewer than ten. CDR3 DNA: TGTGCCAGCAGCATGGACAGGGGCCCAACCGGGGAGCTGTTTTTT. Translating gives CASSMDRGPTGELFF. The V gene is TRBV11-2, the J gene TRBJ2-2; TRBD1 aligns across 9 bases. CDR1 is SGHAT, CDR2 FQNNGV, per germline. There are 15 residues in the CDR3. V was clipped by 5 bases and J by 5 bases; unmatched bases: 6.

This clonotype was found a few times. The rearrangement joins TRBV9 to TRBJ2-4, with no clear D. From germline, CDR1 is SGDLS and CDR2 YYNGEE. The CDR3 length is 14 residues. V was clipped by 3 bases and J by 0 bases, with 7 bases between them. In nucleotides, the CDR3 is TGTGCCAGCAGCGCTACCATAGCCAAAAACATTCAGTACTTC. Translation: CASSATIAKNIQYF. Using reference TRBV9 and TRBJ2-4 for the parts outside the CDR3, the full variable domain is DSGVTQTPKHLITATGQRVTLRCSPRSGDLSVYWYQQSLDQGLQFLIQYYNGEERAKGNILERFSAQQFPDLHSELNLSSLELGDSALYFCASSATIAKNIQYFGAGTRLSVL.

J is TRBJ1-5 and V is TRBV28, with D possibly being TRBD1 (5 bases). V was pared by 5 bases and J by 6 bases, with 17 bases between. Germline lookup yields CDR1 MDHEN and CDR2 SYDVKM. This CDR3 region has 15 residues. In DNA, the CDR3 is TGTGCCAGCAGTCCTGGGGGTCACCAGCCTCAGCCCCAGCATTTT. Amino acid sequence: CASSPGGHQPQPQHF.

The chain has TRBV12-3 or TRBV12-4 and TRBJ2-6; a weak D match, TRBD2 (6 bases). This CDR3 region has 16 residues. The V gene lost 1 base and the J gene lost 0 bases, with 7 bases spanning the gap. This chain's CDR3 is CASSLVEGSGANVLTF. The DNA for the CDR3 is TGTGCCAGCAGTTTAGTGGAGGGCTCTGGGGCCAACGTCCTGACTTTC.

The V call is TRBV10-3, the J call TRBJ2-1, with 10 bases that match TRBD1. The CDR3 runs 15 residues. CDR1 ENHRY and CDR2 SYGVKD come from the germline V gene. With V trimmed by 10 bases and J by 2 bases, 8 bases remained unmatched. As DNA, the CDR3 is TGTGCCACCACCGGGACAGGGGAAACCTACAATGAGCAGTTCTTC. Translation gives CATTGTGETYNEQFF.

This clonotype was found many times. The chain joins TRBV6-1 to TRBJ1-1; maybe TRBD1 (6 bases). Germline-derived CDR1 and CDR2 are MNHNS and SASEGT. CDR3 length equals 14 residues. The germline V and J ends were trimmed by 7 bases and 6 bases, with 18 bases remaining between them. The CDR3 DNA follows: TGTGCCAGCACCCAAAACCGAGGGGGGGCTGAAGCTTTCTTT. Translated: CASTQNRGGAEAFF.

In DNA form, the CDR3 reads TGTGCCAGCAGCTTCGACCGGACTAGCAGCACAGATACGCAGTATTTT. Encoded protein: CASSFDRTSSTDTQYF. The gene calls are TRBV7-3 and TRBJ2-3; TRBD2 matches 8 bases. The CDR3 totals 16 residues. V was pared by 3 bases and J by 0 bases, with 5 bases of the junction left unmatched. The V gene's germline CDR1 is SGHTA and CDR2 FQGTGA. The whole variable domain, remainder taken from reference TRBV7-3 and TRBJ2-3, is GAGVSQTPSNKVTEKGKYVELRCDPISGHTALYWYRQSLGQGPEFLIYFQGTGAADDSGLPNDRFFAVRPEGSVSTLKIQRTERGDSAVYLCASSFDRTSSTDTQYFGPGTRLTVL.

This clonotype was observed once. The J gene is TRBJ2-3, the V gene TRBV7-9; 8 nucleotides match TRBD1. The germline gives CDR1 SEHNR, CDR2 FQNEAQ (reference sequence). With 4 bases clipped from V and 2 bases from J, the junction kept 8 bases outside the gene matches. The CDR3 is 16 residues long. The CDR3 DNA sequence: TGTGCCAGCAGCTCCCGGGACAGGAAATACACAGATACGCAGTATTTT. It yields the protein CASSSRDRKYTDTQYF.

This clonotype was seen ten or more times. The CDR3 loop is CASRRQVNTEAFF. CDR3 coding DNA: TGTGCCAGCAGGCGTCAGGTGAACACTGAAGCTTTCTTT. This chain links TRBV28 with TRBJ1-1; D is ambiguous. CDR3 length equals 13 residues. The V gene's germline CDR1 is MDHEN and CDR2 SYDVKM. The germline V and J ends were trimmed by 6 bases and 0 bases, with 8 bases remaining between them.

This clonotype occurred a few times. The gene calls are TRBV5-5 and TRBJ1-1; D unresolved. The CDR3 runs to 14 residues. Trimming removed 0 bases from V and 1 base from J, with 7 bases in between. Germline lookup yields CDR1 SGHKS and CDR2 YYEKEE (reference sequence). CDR3 bases: TGTGCCAGCAGCTTGGATCGGCAGAACACTGAAGCTTTCTTT. Its protein product is CASSLDRQNTEAFF.

The chain joins TRBV15 to TRBJ2-6; D ambiguous. With 1 base removed from V and 4 bases from J, the gap between germline ends came to 8 bases. The germline V gene encodes CDR1 LNHNV and CDR2 YYDKDF (reference sequence). The CDR3 has 15 amino acids. The CDR3: CATSRAAAGANVLTF. CDR3 in DNA: TGTGCCACCAGCAGAGCAGCTGCCGGGGCCAACGTCCTGACTTTC.